This TCR beta chain was sequenced for a study of T-cell memory formation after mild COVID-19. Germline trimming cut 5 bases from V and 6 bases from J; bases unmatched to any gene: 7. This CDR3 contains 14 residues. Study observations and caveats: The main location of contracting CD4+ clones was CM and EM, and that of contracting CD8+ clones was EMRA.

TCRdb called the 5' RACE reads again in MiXCR, with one record for every CDR3 protein. The data show about 360,000 distinct CDR3 sequences, 14% seen once. This clonotype was detected only a few times. Its antigen is not identified. This chain joins TRBV12-3 or TRBV12-4 and TRBJ2-3; 8 positions match TRBD2. The specimen was PBMCs or a T cell subset sorted from them (not recorded which). The receptor comes from a man between 18 and 29 years old who had mild COVID-19 (a few samples of this study predate the infection). Cell type and time point are not known. In nucleotides, the CDR3 is TGTGCCAGCAGTCCACAGCGGGGGAAGGATACGCAGTATTTT. Translation: CASSPQRGKDTQYF.